Shown below are 25 T cell receptor beta chains from a single sample sequenced in a study of OX40 agonist ivuxolimab in advanced cancers. Some clones are missing from TCRdb's copy, which holds only in-frame ones; the method was immunoSEQ multiplex PCR. The data contain 76,000 or so clones, roughly 89% of them singletons. Sequences were derived from CD4+ or CD8+ T cells sorted from blood, sampled in a trial of the OX40 agonist ivuxolimab. The receptors come from an adult with an advanced solid tumor such as melanoma, head and neck, liver or kidney cancer.

The chain joins TRBV28 to TRBJ1-6, with D uncertain. This CDR3 contains 13 residues. V was cut by 7 bases and J by 9 bases, with 13 bases left in between. Germline loops: CDR1 MDHEN, CDR2 SYDVKM. DNA for the CDR3: TGTGCCAGCACCCTAGGTCCCGGTTCACCCCTCCACTTT. Translation gives CASTLGPGSPLHF. Based on the CDR3 plus reference TRBV28 and TRBJ1-6, the full variable domain is DVKVTQSSRYLVKRTGEKVFLECVQDMDHENMFWYRQDPGLGLRLIYFSYDVKMKEKGDIPEGYSVSREKKERFSLILESASTNQTSMYLCASTLGPGSPLHFGNGTRLTVT.

The chain uses TRBV7-9 and TRBJ2-7, with D perhaps TRBD1 (6 bases). The CDR3 contains 15 residues. CDR1 SEHNR and CDR2 FQNEAQ come from the germline V gene (reference sequence). Trimming took off 5 bases at V and 1 base at J, with 15 bases between the two ends. The CDR3 loop reads CASSPHSQGSYEQYF. The CDR3 DNA reads as TGTGCCAGCAGCCCCCATTCACAGGGTTCCTACGAGCAGTACTTC.

J is TRBJ2-3 and V is TRBV9; D gene uncertain. CDR1 is SGDLS, CDR2 YYNGEE, per germline. The CDR3 is 15 amino acids. Deletions cut 1 base from V and 4 bases from J, with 13 bases between. The CDR3 DNA reads TGTGCCAGCAGCGTAAGGTCTGGAAGGGCAGATACGCAGTATTTT. Encoded protein: CASSVRSGRADTQYF.

Only one count was recorded for this clone. This chain links TRBV4-1 with TRBJ1-4, with 9 bases identical to TRBD1. Germline CDR1 MGHRA, CDR2 YSYEKL. Germline trimming cut 5 bases from V and 8 bases from J; bases unmatched to any gene: 6. The CDR3 loop spans 14 amino acids. Here the CDR3 reads CASSSDRGYEKLFF. CDR3 nucleotides: TGCGCCAGCAGCTCGGACAGGGGATACGAAAAACTGTTTTTT.

The chain uses TRBV5-1 and TRBJ2-1; 11 nucleotides align to TRBD2. CDR3 length: 15 amino acids. The J segment lost 6 bases and the V segment lost 1 base, leaving 3 bases of the junction unmatched. CDR1 SGHRS and CDR2 YFSETQ come from the germline V gene. CDR3 sequence reads: CASSLITSGSNEQFF. The CDR3 region has the DNA TGCGCCAGCAGCTTGATCACTAGCGGGAGCAATGAGCAGTTCTTC. Filled out from reference TRBV5-1 and TRBJ2-1, the complete variable domain reads KAGVTQTPRYLIKTRGQQVTLSCSPISGHRSVSWYQQTPGQGLQFLFEYFSETQRNKGNFPGRFSGRQFSNSRSEMNVSTLELGDSALYLCASSLITSGSNEQFFGPGTRLTVL.

In its sample, this clone was seen once. The chain uses TRBV10-3 and TRBJ2-3, with D maybe TRBD2 (6 bases). Trimming took 6 bases from V and 2 from J, leaving 15 bases between them. CDR1 and CDR2 from the germline V gene are ENHRY and SYGVKD. The CDR3 length is 15 residues. CDR3 residues: CAIRASGDNTDTQYF. Written as DNA, the CDR3 is TGTGCCATCAGGGCCTCGGGGGATAACACAGATACGCAGTATTTT.

There are a few counts of this clone. This chain connects TRBV9 to TRBJ2-3, with D possibly TRBD2 on 6 matching bases. V gave up 0 bases and J gave up 4 bases, with 18 bases separating them. The CDR3 is made up of 17 amino acids. CDR1 and CDR2 (germline): SGDLS, YYNGEE. The CDR3 coding sequence is TGTGCCAGCAGCGTAGTACTGGAGGGATGGGGTGCAGATACGCAGTATTTT. It yields the protein CASSVVLEGWGADTQYF.

This chain uses TRBV5-8 with TRBJ1-1; a possible D gene is TRBD1 (5 bases). The CDR3 sequence is 14 residues long. Germline CDR1 is SGHTS and CDR2 is YDEGEE. With 4 bases removed from V and 7 bases from J, the gap between germline ends came to 17 bases. The CDR3 reads CASSPSYGGNEAFF. The DNA of the CDR3 is TGTGCCAGCAGCCCTAGCTATGGGGGGAATGAAGCTTTCTTT.

This clone has just a few counts. The chain has TRBV12-5 and TRBJ1-1; D ambiguous. The ends were cut back, 0 bases at V and 1 base at J, with 24 bases in the middle. This CDR3 contains 20 residues. Germline CDR1 LGHNT, CDR2 FRNRAP. The CDR3 protein is CASGLVLVGQEGRENTEAFF. For the CDR3, the DNA is TGTGCTAGTGGTTTGGTACTTGTTGGGCAGGAGGGAAGAGAGAACACTGAAGCTTTCTTT.

CDR3 loop: CASSVTSGYNEQFF. The CDR3 DNA sequence: TGTGCCAGCAGCGTGACTAGCGGCTACAATGAGCAGTTCTTC. The genes are TRBV9 and TRBJ2-1; TRBD2 agrees at 9 bases. V shed 2 bases, J shed 3 bases, and the junction held 0 bases outside the gene matches. In germline, CDR1 is SGDLS, CDR2 YYNGEE. CDR3 size: 14 residues.

The chain carries TRBV11-1 and TRBJ2-1, with 10 bases matching TRBD1. Germline V gives CDR1 SGHAT, CDR2 FQDESV (reference sequence). With 5 bases clipped from V and 9 bases from J, the junction kept 10 bases outside the gene matches. The CDR3 length is 15 residues. CDR3 nucleotides: TGTGCCAGCAGCCCACGGGACAGGGGTTTTTTTGAGCAGTTCTTC. Its translation: CASSPRDRGFFEQFF.

The chain combines TRBV4-1 with TRBJ2-5; a weak D match, TRBD1 (6 bases). CDR3 length: 15 amino acids. Germline CDR1 reads MGHRA; CDR2 reads YSYEKL. Trimming took 5 bases from V and 3 from J, leaving 16 bases between them. The CDR3 DNA sequence: TGCGCCAGCAGCTCATCCTGGGGGCTGGAAGAGACCCAGTACTTC. Encoded protein: CASSSSWGLEETQYF.

In this sample, this clone turned up once. The chain employs TRBV28 and TRBJ1-1, with D possibly TRBD1 on 6 matching bases. V was pared by 3 bases and J by 1 base, with 9 bases between. There are 14 residues in the CDR3. CDR1 and CDR2 (germline): MDHEN, SYDVKM. The CDR3 is CASSFWGQNTEAFF. CDR3 sequence (DNA): TGTGCCAGCAGTTTTTGGGGACAGAACACTGAAGCTTTCTTT.

For this clone: An end of the junction does not agree with germline; a read error may underlie this. Other DNA sequences in this specimen translate into the identical CDR3. V is TRBV5-1 and J is TRBJ1-2; D remains unclear. CDR3 size: 13 residues. Germline V gives CDR1 SGHRS, CDR2 YFSETQ. The CDR3 DNA reads TGTGCCAGCAGCTTGGCCGTAGGATCTGGCTACACCTTC. It codes for CASSLAVGSGYTF.

The chain is built from TRBV28 and TRBJ1-1; D might be TRBD1 (6 bases). V gave up 5 bases and J gave up 1 base, with 14 bases separating them. Germline V CDR1 and CDR2: MDHEN, SYDVKM. The CDR3 has 15 amino acids. The CDR3 DNA is TGTGCCAGCAGTCCACGGGGGGGGCCGAACACTGAAGCTTTCTTT. It is translated as CASSPRGGPNTEAFF.

The rearrangement links TRBV7-8 to TRBJ2-7; 9 bases map to TRBD1. Germline values: CDR1 SGHVS, CDR2 FQNEAQ. This CDR3 is built from 19 residues. V gave up 0 bases and J gave up 0 bases; unmatched junction bases: 12. CDR3 bases: TGTGCCAGCAGCTTAGCGCGATTTTTCTCGGGACAGGGCTCCTACGAGCAGTACTTC. This codes for CASSLARFFSGQGSYEQYF.

The gene calls are TRBV4-1 and TRBJ2-5; 12 positions agree with TRBD2. Germline V gene lookup returns CDR1 MGHRA and CDR2 YSYEKL. J gave up 7 bases and V 3 bases, and 9 bases lay outside the gene matches. CDR3 length: 16 amino acids. The CDR3 spells CASSQTSGSRGGTQYF. The DNA for the CDR3 is TGCGCCAGCAGCCAGACTAGCGGGAGTCGGGGCGGGACCCAGTACTTC.

The gene calls are TRBV27 and TRBJ1-5, with TRBD1 as a possible D gene (5 bases). The CDR3 totals 13 residues. V lost 3 bases and J 5 bases, leaving 8 bases between the germline ends. Per the germline V gene, CDR1 is MNHEY and CDR2 is SMNVEV (reference sequence). CDR3 nucleotides: TGTGCCAGCAGTTTTCAGGGCGATCAGCCCCAGCATTTT. Its translation is CASSFQGDQPQHF.

The V call is TRBV7-3, the J call TRBJ2-5; D unresolved. The V gene lost 1 base and the J gene lost 4 bases, with 10 bases spanning the gap. CDR3 size: 14 residues. Germline-derived CDR1 and CDR2 are SGHTA and FQGTGA. DNA for the CDR3: TGTGCCAGCAGCTTAAGTGGGTCGGCAGAGACCCAGTACTTC. Translated: CASSLSGSAETQYF.

The rearrangement joins TRBV4-1 to TRBJ2-5; TRBD2 matches at 12 bases. The J call is in doubt because the DNA end fits TRBJ2-7 better. The germline CDR1 and CDR2 sequences are MGHRA and YSYEKL. CDR3 length: 13 amino acids. The CDR3 spells CASSRTSGIEQYF. CDR3 DNA: TGCGCCAGCAGCAGGACTAGCGGGATCGAGCAGTACTTC.

The rearrangement links TRBV7-6 to TRBJ2-3; 9 nucleotides align to TRBD2. After removal of 4 bases from V and 0 bases from J, the junction contained 2 bases not matched to a gene. CDR3 length equals 15 residues. Looked up from germline, CDR1 is SGHVS and CDR2 is FNYEAQ. The CDR3 coding sequence is TGTGCCAGCAGCTCTAGCGGGGCTAGCACAGATACGCAGTATTTT. Residues: CASSSSGASTDTQYF.

This rearrangement joins TRBV13 to TRBJ1-2; D is uncertain. The V and J ends lost 0 bases and 6 bases respectively, with 14 bases between them. The germline CDR1 and CDR2 sequences are PRHDT and FYEKMQ (reference sequence). This CDR3 has 15 residues. CDR3 bases: TGTGCCAGCAGCTTAGGAGGGCAGTGGAGCGATGGCTACACCTTC. It translates to CASSLGGQWSDGYTF.

J is TRBJ2-7 and V is TRBV18, with a tentative D call TRBD2 (5 bases). Germline lookup yields CDR1 KGHSH and CDR2 LQKENI. CDR3 length: 12 residues. V was clipped by 5 bases and J by 5 bases, with 10 bases between them. The chain's CDR3 is CASSSQEDEQYF. CDR3 DNA: TGTGCCAGCTCATCCCAGGAGGACGAGCAGTACTTC.

Regarding this clone: The same CDR3 arises from other DNA sequences in this sample as well. This chain connects TRBV14 to TRBJ1-4; TRBD1 matches 7 bases. The junction had 10 bases not matched to a gene; V was cut back by 6 bases and J by 0 bases. The CDR3 is 17 amino acids. Germline V gives CDR1 SGHDN, CDR2 FVKESK. CDR3 sequence reads: CASSPLGGGATNEKLFF. The CDR3 DNA is TGTGCCAGCAGTCCCCTCGGAGGGGGCGCAACTAATGAAAAACTGTTTTTT.

The genes are TRBV7-9 and TRBJ2-5, with 9 bases matching TRBD1. J gave up 2 bases and V 1 base, and 2 bases lay outside the gene matches. Germline values: CDR1 SEHNR, CDR2 FQNEAQ (reference sequence). This CDR3 is built from 15 residues. The CDR3 sequence is CASSLGTGVQETQYF. In DNA form, the CDR3 reads TGTGCCAGCAGCTTAGGGACAGGGGTTCAAGAGACCCAGTACTTC.